This T cell receptor beta chain was recovered during a study of shared clonotypes between healthy human individuals. This CDR3 spans 15 amino acids. CDR1 and CDR2 (germline): SGHRS, YFSETQ. Trimming cost V 2 bases and J 7 bases; bases outside gene matches: 12. Assay: immunoSEQ multiplex PCR; the TCRdb copy retains only in-frame clones and omits some. The table shows almost 750,000 clones, with over 55% occurring only once. The genes are TRBV5-1 and TRBJ2-7; 7 bases agree with TRBD2. What was sequenced was memory CD4+ T cells sorted from blood. Stated subset: CD45RA-negative fraction. The TCR was taken from a woman aged 30 to 39 in good health. Here the CDR3 reads CASSLSTSESGEQYF. CDR3 nucleotide sequence: TGCGCCAGCAGCTTAAGTACTAGCGAGTCTGGAGAGCAGTACTTC.